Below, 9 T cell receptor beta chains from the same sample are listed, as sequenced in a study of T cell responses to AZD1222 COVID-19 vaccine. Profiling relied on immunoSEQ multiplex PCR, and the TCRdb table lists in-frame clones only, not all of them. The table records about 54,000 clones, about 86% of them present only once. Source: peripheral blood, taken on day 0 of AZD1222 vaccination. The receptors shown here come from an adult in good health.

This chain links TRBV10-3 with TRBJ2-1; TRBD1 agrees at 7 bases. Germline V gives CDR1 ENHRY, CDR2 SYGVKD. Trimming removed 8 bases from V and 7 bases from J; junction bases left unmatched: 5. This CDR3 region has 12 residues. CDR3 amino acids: CAISEQGNEQFF. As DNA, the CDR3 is TGTGCCATCTCGGAACAGGGGAATGAGCAGTTCTTC.

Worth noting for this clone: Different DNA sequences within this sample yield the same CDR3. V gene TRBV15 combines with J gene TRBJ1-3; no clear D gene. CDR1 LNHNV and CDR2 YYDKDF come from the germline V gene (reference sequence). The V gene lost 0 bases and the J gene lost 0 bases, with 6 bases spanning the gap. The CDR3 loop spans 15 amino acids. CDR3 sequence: CATSRDRGSGNTIYF. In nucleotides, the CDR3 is TGTGCCACCAGCAGAGATCGGGGCTCTGGAAACACCATATATTTT.

This CDR3 reads CASSISPVSNQPQHF. For the CDR3, the DNA is TGTGCCAGTAGTATAAGTCCGGTTTCCAATCAGCCCCAGCATTTT. The chain couples TRBV19 to TRBJ1-5; D is ambiguous. Germline V gene sequence: CDR1 LNHDA, CDR2 SQIVND (reference sequence). The CDR3 is 15 residues long. V was clipped by 2 bases and J by 3 bases, with 11 bases between them.

The CDR3 DNA is TGTGCCAGCAGCCCAGGACAAAATAATTCACCCCTCCACTTT. It translates to CASSPGQNNSPLHF. V gene TRBV6-5 combines with J gene TRBJ1-6; maybe TRBD1 (5 bases). Between the trimmed V and J ends, which lost 6 bases and 5 bases, there was a span of 11 bases. Germline CDR1 reads MNHEY; CDR2 reads SVGAGI. The CDR3 runs 14 residues.

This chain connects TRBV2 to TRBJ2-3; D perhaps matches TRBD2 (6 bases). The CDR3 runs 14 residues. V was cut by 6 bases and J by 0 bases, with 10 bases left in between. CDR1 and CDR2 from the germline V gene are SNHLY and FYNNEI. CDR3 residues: CASSRDSSTDTQYF. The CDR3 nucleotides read TGTGCCAGCAGCCGGGACTCAAGCACAGATACGCAGTATTTT.

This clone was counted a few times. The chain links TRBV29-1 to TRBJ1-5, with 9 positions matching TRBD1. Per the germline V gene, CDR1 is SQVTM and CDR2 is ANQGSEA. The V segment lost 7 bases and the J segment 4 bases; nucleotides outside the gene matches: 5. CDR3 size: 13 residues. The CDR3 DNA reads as TGCAGCGCAGGGACAGGGCTAAATCAGCCCCAGCATTTT. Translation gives CSAGTGLNQPQHF.

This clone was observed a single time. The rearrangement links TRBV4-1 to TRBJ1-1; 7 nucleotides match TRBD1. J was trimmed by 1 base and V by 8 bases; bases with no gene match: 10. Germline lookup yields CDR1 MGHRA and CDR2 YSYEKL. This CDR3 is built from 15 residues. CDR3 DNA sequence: TGCGCCAGCGTCCCAGGGGGTTACCGGAACACTGAAGCTTTCTTT. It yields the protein CASVPGGYRNTEAFF.

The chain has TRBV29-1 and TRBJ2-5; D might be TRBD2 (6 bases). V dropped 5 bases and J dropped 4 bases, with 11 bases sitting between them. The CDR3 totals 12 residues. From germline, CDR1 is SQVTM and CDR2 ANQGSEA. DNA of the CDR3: TGCAGCGTTAAATTGGGAGGAGAGACCCAGTACTTC. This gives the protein CSVKLGGETQYF.

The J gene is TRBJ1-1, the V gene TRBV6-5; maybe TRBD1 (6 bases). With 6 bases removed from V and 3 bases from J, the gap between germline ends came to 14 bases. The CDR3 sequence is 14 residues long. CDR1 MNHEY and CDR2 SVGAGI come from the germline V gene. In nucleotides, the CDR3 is TGTGCCAGCAGGGAGGGGGAGAGGGACACTGAAGCTTTCTTT. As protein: CASREGERDTEAFF.